The 13 T cell receptor beta chains below were found in one sample sequenced in a study of Ad26.COV2.S vaccination and SARS-CoV-2 variants. The sample's treatment: 19 received Ad26.COV2.S at low or high dose, single or two shots; 5 received placebo; per-sample allocation not given. The investigators took samples on day 63 after the first vaccine or placebo injection. Sequenced by immunoSEQ multiplex PCR; TCRdb stores in-frame clones only, minus some. The table has under 600,000 clones, 80% to 90% seen once. The source material was peripheral blood, sampled in a trial of Ad26.COV2.S vaccine versus placebo. These receptors originate from a person between 18 and 59 years old who received the Ad26.COV2.S COVID-19 vaccine or a placebo.

CDR3 nucleotides: TGTGCCAGCAGCTCAACTAGGTTTGGTAGGAATGAGCAGTTCTTC. It specifies CASSSTRFGRNEQFF. This chain joins TRBV7-8 and TRBJ2-1, with a possible D match to TRBD2 (5 bases). This CDR3 region has 15 residues. The germline gives CDR1 SGHVS, CDR2 FQNEAQ. With 4 bases removed from V and 7 bases from J, the gap between germline ends came to 17 bases.

V is TRBV10-3 and J is TRBJ2-7; 10 nucleotides agree with TRBD2. Trimming cost V 4 bases and J 3 bases; bases outside gene matches: 6. Per the germline V gene, CDR1 is ENHRY and CDR2 is SYGVKD. The CDR3 is made up of 15 amino acids. The CDR3: CAISGGRTSGYEQYF. As DNA, the CDR3 is TGTGCCATCAGTGGGGGGCGGACTAGCGGCTACGAGCAGTACTTC.

V is TRBV2 and J is TRBJ1-2; 7 bases map to TRBD1. This CDR3 has 16 amino acids. Germline V gene sequence: CDR1 SNHLY, CDR2 FYNNEI. J was trimmed by 2 bases and V by 2 bases; bases with no gene match: 8. CDR3 DNA: TGTGCCAGCAGTGAAAGCCCGGGACAGAGAAACTATGGCTACACCTTC. It translates to CASSESPGQRNYGYTF. Together with reference TRBV2 and TRBJ1-2, the CDR3 gives the full variable domain: EPEVTQTPSHQVTQMGQEVILRCVPISNHLYFYWYRQILGQKVEFLVSFYNNEISEKSEIFDDQFSVERPDGSNFTLKIRSTKLEDSAMYFCASSESPGQRNYGYTFGSGTRLTVV.

The chain joins TRBV2 to TRBJ2-3; no definite D call. The CDR3 spans 14 residues. CDR1 is SNHLY and CDR2 is FYNNEI in the germline V gene. V was pared by 6 bases and J by 2 bases, with 12 bases between. CDR3 sequence reads: CASRRQGATDTQYF. CDR3 nucleotides: TGTGCCAGCAGACGACAAGGTGCCACAGATACGCAGTATTTT.

The chain uses TRBV7-9 and TRBJ1-2; D is possibly TRBD1 (5 bases). The CDR3 covers 13 residues. Trimming pared 3 bases from V and 6 bases from J, leaving 11 bases between. The germline V gene has CDR1 SEHNR and CDR2 FQNEAQ (reference sequence). CDR3 region: CASSFSTEDGYTF. CDR3 nucleotides: TGTGCCAGCAGCTTTTCGACAGAGGATGGCTACACCTTC.

This rearrangement joins TRBV29-1 to TRBJ1-2; D is unclear. This CDR3 contains 13 residues. CDR1 is SQVTM and CDR2 is ANQGSEA in the germline V gene. V was cut by 2 bases and J by 2 bases, with 9 bases left in between. The CDR3 spells CSVEREGNYGYTF. The CDR3 DNA sequence: TGCAGCGTTGAAAGAGAAGGGAACTATGGCTACACCTTC.

The chain uses TRBV6-2 or TRBV6-3 and TRBJ2-7; 8 bases are a match to TRBD1. Germline V lookup: CDR1 MNHEY, CDR2 SVGEGT. Trimming removed 0 bases from V and 1 base from J; junction bases left unmatched: 2. The CDR3 covers 15 residues. CDR3 protein: CASSYSQGASYEQYF. The CDR3 DNA follows: TGTGCCAGCAGTTACTCTCAGGGGGCTTCCTACGAGCAGTACTTC.

CDR3: CAWSPRTGASDGYTF. CDR3 in DNA: TGTGCCTGGAGTCCTCGGACAGGGGCATCAGATGGCTACACCTTC. V and J are TRBV30 and TRBJ1-2, with 9 bases matching TRBD1. Germline lookup yields CDR1 GTSNPN and CDR2 SVGIG (reference sequence). The V segment lost 2 bases and the J segment 6 bases; nucleotides outside the gene matches: 10. The CDR3 contains 15 residues.

This clone turned up a few times. The V and J genes are TRBV2 and TRBJ2-7, with a weak D call TRBD1 (7 bases). The CDR3 totals 12 residues. Trimming stripped 11 bases from V and 2 bases from J, with 13 bases between. CDR1 is SNHLY and CDR2 is FYNNEI in the germline V gene. The CDR3 sequence is CAGGTATYEQYF. The CDR3 region has the DNA TGTGCCGGAGGGACAGCAACCTACGAGCAGTACTTC. The full variable domain, its missing parts supplied by reference TRBV2 and TRBJ2-7, is EPEVTQTPSHQVTQMGQEVILRCVPISNHLYFYWYRQILGQKVEFLVSFYNNEISEKSEIFDDQFSVERPDGSNFTLKIRSTKLEDSAMYFCAGGTATYEQYFGPGTRLTVT.

The genes are TRBV2 and TRBJ1-5; the D gene is possibly TRBD1 (5 bases). V was trimmed by 7 bases and J by 1 base, leaving 14 bases between them. The germline CDR1 and CDR2 sequences are SNHLY and FYNNEI. This CDR3 is built from 15 residues. The CDR3 DNA is TGTGCCAGCAAGGATCGTAGGGGCAGCAATCAGCCCCAGCATTTT. Its translation: CASKDRRGSNQPQHF.

This sequence joins TRBV27 and TRBJ1-2; tentative D call: TRBD1 (5 bases). The V and J ends lost 2 bases and 4 bases respectively, with 8 bases between them. The CDR3 totals 13 residues. Germline CDR1 is MNHEY and CDR2 is SMNVEV (reference sequence). The CDR3 bases are TGTGCCAGCAGTTTAGAGGGGACCTATGGCTACACCTTC. The encoded protein is CASSLEGTYGYTF.

V is TRBV6-5 and J is TRBJ1-4; no clear D gene. The germline CDR1 and CDR2 sequences are MNHEY and SVGAGI. This CDR3 is 15 amino acids long. With 2 bases removed from V and 6 bases from J, the gap between germline ends came to 13 bases. The CDR3: CASSYVTGRDEKLFF. CDR3 DNA sequence: TGTGCCAGCAGTTACGTTACGGGGAGGGATGAAAAACTGTTTTTT.

Notes on this clone: Other DNA sequences in this specimen translate into the identical CDR3. V is TRBV5-1 and J is TRBJ2-3; D remains ambiguous. CDR3 size: 13 residues. Germline CDR1 and CDR2: SGHRS and YFSETQ. The V and J ends lost 4 bases and 1 base respectively, with 7 bases between them. In DNA form, the CDR3 reads TGCGCCAGCAGCGAAACAGGCACAGATACGCAGTATTTT. Its translation: CASSETGTDTQYF.